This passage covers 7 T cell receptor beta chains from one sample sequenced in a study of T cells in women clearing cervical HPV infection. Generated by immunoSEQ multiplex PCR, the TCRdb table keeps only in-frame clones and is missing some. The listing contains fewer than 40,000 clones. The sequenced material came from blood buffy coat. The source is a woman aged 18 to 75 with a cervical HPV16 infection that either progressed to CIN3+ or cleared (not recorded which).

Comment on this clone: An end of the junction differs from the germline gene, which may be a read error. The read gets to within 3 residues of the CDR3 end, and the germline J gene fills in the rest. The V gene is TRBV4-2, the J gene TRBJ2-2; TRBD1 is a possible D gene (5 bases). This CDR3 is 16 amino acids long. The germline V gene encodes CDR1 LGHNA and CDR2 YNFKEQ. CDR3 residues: CASSQDAARATGELFF. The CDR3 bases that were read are TGCGCCAGCAGCCAAGACGCGGCCAGGGCCACCGGGGAG.

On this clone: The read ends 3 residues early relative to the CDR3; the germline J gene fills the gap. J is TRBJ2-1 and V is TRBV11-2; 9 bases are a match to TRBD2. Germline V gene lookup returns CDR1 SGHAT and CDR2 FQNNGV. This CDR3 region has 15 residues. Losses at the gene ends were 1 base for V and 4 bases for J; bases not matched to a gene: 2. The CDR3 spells CASSLGRGGYNEQFF. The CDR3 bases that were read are TGTGCCAGCAGCTTAGGGCGGGGGGGATACAATGAG.

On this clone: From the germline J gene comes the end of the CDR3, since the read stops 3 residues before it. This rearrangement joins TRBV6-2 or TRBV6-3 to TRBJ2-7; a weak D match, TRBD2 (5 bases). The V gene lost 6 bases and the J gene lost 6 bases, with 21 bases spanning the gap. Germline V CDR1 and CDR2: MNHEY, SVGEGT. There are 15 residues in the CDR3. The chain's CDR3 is CASSLKRLAPPEQYF. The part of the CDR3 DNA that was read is TGTGCCAGCAGCCTCAAGCGGCTCGCCCCTCCCGAG.

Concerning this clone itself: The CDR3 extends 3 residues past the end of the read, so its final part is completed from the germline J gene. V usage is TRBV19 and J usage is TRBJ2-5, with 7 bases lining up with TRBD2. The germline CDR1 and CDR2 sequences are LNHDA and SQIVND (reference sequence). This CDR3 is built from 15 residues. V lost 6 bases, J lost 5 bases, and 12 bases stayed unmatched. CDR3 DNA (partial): TGTGCCAGTAGGGCTAGCGGCCTTGGTGGGGAGACC. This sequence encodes CASRASGLGGET. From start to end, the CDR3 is CASRASGLGGETQYF.

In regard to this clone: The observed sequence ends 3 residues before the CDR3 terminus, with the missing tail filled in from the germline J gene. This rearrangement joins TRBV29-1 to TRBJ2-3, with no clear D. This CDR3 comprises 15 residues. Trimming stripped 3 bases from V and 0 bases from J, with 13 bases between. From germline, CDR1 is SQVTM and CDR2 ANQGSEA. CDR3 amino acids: CSVDGLVTSTDTQYF. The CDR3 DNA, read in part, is TGCAGCGTTGATGGTTTGGTAACTAGCACAGATACG.

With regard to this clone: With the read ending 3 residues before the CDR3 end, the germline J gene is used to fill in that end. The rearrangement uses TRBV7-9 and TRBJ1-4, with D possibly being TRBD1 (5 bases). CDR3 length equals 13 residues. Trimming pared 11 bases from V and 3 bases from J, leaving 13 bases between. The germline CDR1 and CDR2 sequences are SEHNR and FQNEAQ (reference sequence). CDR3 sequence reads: CAQGVGPNEKLFF. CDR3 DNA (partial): TGTGCCCAGGGCGTCGGCCCTAATGAAAAA.

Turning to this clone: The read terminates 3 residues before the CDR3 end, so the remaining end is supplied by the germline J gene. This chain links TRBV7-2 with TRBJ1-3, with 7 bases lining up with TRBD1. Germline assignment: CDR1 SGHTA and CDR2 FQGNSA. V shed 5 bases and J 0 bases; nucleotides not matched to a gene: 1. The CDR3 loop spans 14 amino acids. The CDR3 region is CASSRDSSGNTIYF. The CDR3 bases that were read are TGTGCCAGCAGCCGGGACAGCTCTGGAAACACC. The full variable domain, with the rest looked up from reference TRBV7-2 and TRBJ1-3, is GAGVSQSPSNKVTEKGKDVELRCDPISGHTALYWYRQSLGQGLEFLIYFQGNSAPDKSGLPSDRFSAERTGGSVSTLTIQRTQQEDSAVYLCASSRDSSGNTIYFGEGSWLTVV.